Listed below are T cell receptor beta chains from one sample, sequenced in a study of OX40 agonist ivuxolimab in advanced cancers. The method was immunoSEQ multiplex PCR; TCRdb's version includes in-frame clones alone and lacks a portion of them. The sample carries around 40,000 clones, over 80% recorded once. The source was CD4+ or CD8+ T cells sorted from blood, collected in a trial of the OX40 agonist ivuxolimab. All receptors come from an adult with an advanced solid tumor such as melanoma, head and neck, liver or kidney cancer. Each CDR3 is given with its conserved first and last residue. A D gene is named only where the DNA matches it firmly. Clone size is given for some rows only: seen once, a few or many times, or a class if the clone is expanded.

d_call: TRBD2; j_call: TRBJ2-1; clone_size: NA; v_call: TRBV2; cdr3_aa: CAGRPLAGEGSEQFF; cdr3_nt: TGTGCCGGCCGCCCACTAGCGGGAGAGGGTAGTGAGCAGTTCTTC
d_call: NA; j_call: TRBJ1-4; clone_size: NA; v_call: TRBV5-1; cdr3_aa: CASSAGSGEKLFF; cdr3_nt: TGCGCCAGCAGCGCGGGAAGCGGTGAAAAACTGTTTTTT
d_call: NA; j_call: TRBJ1-1; clone_size: NA; v_call: TRBV21-1; cdr3_aa: CATDKENTEAFF; cdr3_nt: TGTGCCACCGACAAGGAGAACACTGAAGCTTTCTTT
d_call: NA; j_call: TRBJ2-7; clone_size: NA; v_call: TRBV18; cdr3_aa: CASSLVRGAISYEQYF; cdr3_nt: TGTGCCAGCTCACTGGTGAGGGGGGCAATCTCCTACGAGCAGTACTTC
d_call: NA; j_call: TRBJ1-3; clone_size: few; v_call: TRBV27; cdr3_aa: CASSLQGTSGNTIYF; cdr3_nt: TGTGCCAGCAGTTTGCAGGGAACCTCTGGAAACACCATATATTTT
d_call: NA; j_call: TRBJ2-1; clone_size: NA; v_call: TRBV9; cdr3_aa: CASSAQQGSNEQFF; cdr3_nt: TGTGCCAGCAGCGCGCAACAGGGTAGCAATGAGCAGTTCTTC
d_call: NA; j_call: TRBJ2-7; clone_size: few; v_call: TRBV7-9; cdr3_aa: CASSTDGDYEQYF; cdr3_nt: TGTGCCAGCAGCACGGACGGTGACTACGAGCAGTACTTC
d_call: TRBD1; j_call: TRBJ1-5; clone_size: NA; v_call: TRBV4-3; cdr3_aa: CASSPGQSNQPQHF; cdr3_nt: TGCGCCAGCAGCCCGGGACAGAGCAATCAGCCCCAGCATTTT
d_call: TRBD2; j_call: TRBJ2-7; clone_size: NA; v_call: TRBV4-1; cdr3_aa: CASSQGESGRLSYEQYF; cdr3_nt: TGCGCCAGCAGCCAAGGAGAAAGCGGGAGGCTCTCCTACGAGCAGTACTTC
d_call: TRBD1; j_call: TRBJ1-2; clone_size: NA; v_call: TRBV29-1; cdr3_aa: CSVGQGRGPNYGYTF; cdr3_nt: TGCAGCGTTGGACAGGGGAGGGGGCCTAACTATGGCTACACCTTC
d_call: NA; j_call: TRBJ2-3; clone_size: NA; v_call: TRBV5-6; cdr3_aa: CASSSSSYDTQYF; cdr3_nt: TGTGCCAGCAGCTCCTCTAGCTACGATACGCAGTATTTT
d_call: NA; j_call: TRBJ1-3; clone_size: NA; v_call: TRBV5-5; cdr3_aa: CASSSLQGSGNTIYF; cdr3_nt: TGTGCCAGCAGCTCGCTACAGGGCTCTGGAAACACCATATATTTT
d_call: NA; j_call: TRBJ1-1; clone_size: NA; v_call: TRBV4-1; cdr3_aa: CASSQFDRTEAFF; cdr3_nt: TGCGCCAGCAGCCAATTCGATCGCACTGAAGCTTTCTTT
d_call: TRBD1; j_call: TRBJ1-1; clone_size: once; v_call: TRBV6-9; cdr3_aa: CASSTSGQSNTEAFF; cdr3_nt: TGTGCCAGCAGTACCTCGGGACAGTCGAACACTGAAGCTTTCTTT
d_call: NA; j_call: TRBJ2-5; clone_size: medium-sized; v_call: TRBV30; cdr3_aa: CAWSPPSQGTQYF; cdr3_nt: TGTGCCTGGAGCCCCCCGTCCCAAGGGACCCAGTACTTC
d_call: NA; j_call: TRBJ2-1; clone_size: NA; v_call: TRBV4-1; cdr3_aa: CASSQSARAPYNEQFF; cdr3_nt: TGCGCCAGCAGCCAAAGTGCTAGGGCCCCCTACAATGAGCAGTTCTTC
d_call: NA; j_call: TRBJ2-2; clone_size: NA; v_call: TRBV6-6; cdr3_aa: CASTPSNTGELFF; cdr3_nt: TGTGCCAGCACCCCTAGCAACACCGGGGAGCTGTTTTTT
d_call: TRBD2; j_call: TRBJ2-1; clone_size: NA; v_call: TRBV29-1; cdr3_aa: CSVGSGRRHNEQFF; cdr3_nt: TGCAGCGTTGGAAGCGGGAGGCGGCACAATGAGCAGTTCTTC
d_call: TRBD1; j_call: TRBJ2-7; clone_size: once; v_call: TRBV6-5; cdr3_aa: CASSDLTGGGEQYF; cdr3_nt: TGTGCCAGCAGTGACTTGACAGGGGGCGGCGAGCAGTACTTC
d_call: TRBD1; j_call: TRBJ1-2; clone_size: NA; v_call: TRBV4-3; cdr3_aa: CASSLTVQGTYGYTF; cdr3_nt: TGCGCCAGCAGCCTTACAGTACAGGGGACATATGGCTACACCTTC
d_call: NA; j_call: TRBJ1-5; clone_size: NA; v_call: TRBV27; cdr3_aa: CASSLSGYSNQPQHF; cdr3_nt: TGTGCCAGCAGTTTATCCGGGTACAGCAATCAGCCCCAGCATTTT
d_call: NA; j_call: TRBJ2-7; clone_size: NA; v_call: TRBV19; cdr3_aa: CASSWAPSYEQYF; cdr3_nt: TGTGCCAGTAGTTGGGCCCCAAGCTACGAGCAGTACTTC
d_call: NA; j_call: TRBJ2-7; clone_size: NA; v_call: TRBV5-8; cdr3_aa: CASSLGGDSRWDEQYF; cdr3_nt: TGTGCCAGCAGCTTGGGGGGGGACAGCCGTTGGGACGAGCAGTACTTC
d_call: NA; j_call: TRBJ2-1; clone_size: once; v_call: TRBV2; cdr3_aa: CASSRVSYNEQFF; cdr3_nt: TGTGCCAGCAGTAGGGTCAGTTACAATGAGCAGTTCTTC
d_call: NA; j_call: TRBJ2-5; clone_size: NA; v_call: TRBV19; cdr3_aa: CASSLDLKREETQYF; cdr3_nt: TGTGCCAGTAGTCTGGACCTTAAGAGAGAGGAGACCCAGTACTTC
d_call: TRBD2; j_call: TRBJ2-7; clone_size: NA; v_call: TRBV6-1; cdr3_aa: CASSEGLAATYEQYF; cdr3_nt: TGTGCCAGCAGTGAAGGCCTAGCGGCTACCTACGAGCAGTACTTC
d_call: NA; j_call: TRBJ1-4; clone_size: NA; v_call: TRBV9; cdr3_aa: CASSAGGGSEKLFF; cdr3_nt: TGTGCCAGCAGCGCTGGAGGTGGTTCTGAAAAACTGTTTTTT
d_call: NA; j_call: TRBJ2-2; clone_size: NA; v_call: TRBV7-2; cdr3_aa: CASSPPGGHMNTGELFF; cdr3_nt: TGTGCCAGCAGCCCCCCCGGTGGACACATGAACACCGGGGAGCTGTTTTTT
d_call: TRBD1; j_call: TRBJ1-3; clone_size: NA; v_call: TRBV10-3; cdr3_aa: CAISEASGTGEGNTIYF; cdr3_nt: TGTGCCATCAGTGAGGCCTCCGGGACAGGGGAGGGAAACACCATATATTTT
d_call: TRBD2; j_call: TRBJ2-5; clone_size: NA; v_call: TRBV18; cdr3_aa: CASSPPSASGKETQYF; cdr3_nt: TGTGCCAGCTCACCACCGAGTGCTAGCGGGAAAGAGACCCAGTACTTC
d_call: TRBD1; j_call: TRBJ1-1; clone_size: NA; v_call: TRBV5-5; cdr3_aa: CASSPDRGPIQGFF; cdr3_nt: TGTGCCAGCAGCCCGGACAGGGGGCCCATCCAAGGTTTCTTT
d_call: TRBD2; j_call: TRBJ2-2; clone_size: NA; v_call: TRBV11-3; cdr3_aa: CASSPGLAGGRAGELFF; cdr3_nt: TGTGCCAGCAGCCCCGGACTAGCGGGAGGTAGAGCCGGGGAGCTGTTTTTT
d_call: TRBD1; j_call: TRBJ1-2; clone_size: NA; v_call: TRBV10-2; cdr3_aa: CASSYTGTDGYTF; cdr3_nt: TGCGCCAGCAGCTATACCGGGACAGACGGCTACACCTTC
d_call: NA; j_call: TRBJ1-5; clone_size: few; v_call: TRBV7-2; cdr3_aa: CASSLAGGSQPQHF; cdr3_nt: TGTGCCAGCAGCTTAGCCGGGGGGTCCCAGCCCCAGCATTTT
d_call: NA; j_call: TRBJ2-7; clone_size: NA; v_call: TRBV11-1; cdr3_aa: CASSLATGWYEQYF; cdr3_nt: TGTGCCAGCAGCTTAGCGACAGGTTGGTACGAGCAGTACTTC
d_call: TRBD2; j_call: TRBJ2-3; clone_size: NA; v_call: TRBV6-7; cdr3_aa: CASSPFMIAGDSSTDTQYF; cdr3_nt: TGTGCCAGCTCCCCCTTCATGATAGCGGGAGACTCTAGCACAGATACGCAGTATTTT
d_call: TRBD2; j_call: TRBJ2-1; clone_size: NA; v_call: TRBV27; cdr3_aa: CASRTSGVVAGDNEQFF; cdr3_nt: TGTGCCAGCAGAACCTCGGGGGTCGTAGCGGGGGACAATGAGCAGTTCTTC
d_call: TRBD2; j_call: TRBJ2-3; clone_size: NA; v_call: TRBV2; cdr3_aa: CGSSETSGSTDTQYF; cdr3_nt: TGTGGAAGCAGTGAGACTAGCGGGAGTACAGATACGCAGTATTTT
d_call: NA; j_call: TRBJ1-1; clone_size: NA; v_call: TRBV29-1; cdr3_aa: CSAGGGVPMNTEAFF; cdr3_nt: TGCAGCGCCGGCGGGGGGGTACCCATGAACACTGAAGCTTTCTTT
d_call: NA; j_call: TRBJ1-5; clone_size: once; v_call: TRBV28; cdr3_aa: CASSLHQPQHF; cdr3_nt: TGTGCCAGCAGCCTCCATCAGCCCCAGCATTTT
d_call: NA; j_call: TRBJ1-1; clone_size: NA; v_call: TRBV4-3; cdr3_aa: CASSQAYGKNTEAFF; cdr3_nt: TGCGCCAGCAGCCAAGCCTACGGAAAGAACACTGAAGCTTTCTTT
d_call: NA; j_call: TRBJ1-5; clone_size: NA; v_call: TRBV18; cdr3_aa: CASSPPGRQGNQPQHF; cdr3_nt: TGTGCCAGCTCGCCGCCGGGACGCCAAGGAAATCAGCCCCAGCATTTT
d_call: TRBD1; j_call: TRBJ1-2; clone_size: NA; v_call: TRBV30; cdr3_aa: CAWRRGQGSVYYGYTF; cdr3_nt: TGTGCCTGGAGGAGGGGACAGGGGTCTGTTTACTATGGCTACACCTTC
d_call: NA; j_call: TRBJ2-1; clone_size: NA; v_call: TRBV28; cdr3_aa: CASSFGPNEQFF; cdr3_nt: TGTGCCAGCAGTTTCGGGCCTAATGAGCAGTTCTTC
d_call: NA; j_call: TRBJ1-1; clone_size: NA; v_call: TRBV5-6; cdr3_aa: CARGRDGAFF; cdr3_nt: TGTGCCCGGGGGAGGGATGGAGCTTTCTTT
d_call: TRBD1; j_call: TRBJ2-7; clone_size: once; v_call: TRBV6-4; cdr3_aa: CASSEREGQGIPHEQYF; cdr3_nt: TGTGCCAGCAGTGAGAGGGAGGGACAGGGAATCCCCCACGAGCAGTACTTC
d_call: NA; j_call: TRBJ2-6; clone_size: once; v_call: TRBV6-1; cdr3_aa: CASSEGVGANVLTF; cdr3_nt: TGTGCCAGCAGTGAAGGGGTTGGGGCCAACGTCCTGACTTTC
d_call: TRBD2; j_call: TRBJ2-3; clone_size: NA; v_call: TRBV7-8; cdr3_aa: CASSSRLAGARDTQYF; cdr3_nt: TGTGCCAGCAGCTCCCGACTAGCGGGAGCAAGAGATACGCAGTATTTT
d_call: NA; j_call: TRBJ2-7; clone_size: NA; v_call: TRBV28; cdr3_aa: CASTSGYEQYF; cdr3_nt: TGTGCCAGCACATCAGGCTACGAGCAGTACTTC
d_call: NA; j_call: TRBJ1-1; clone_size: once; v_call: TRBV10-1; cdr3_aa: CASSSMIVGEAFF; cdr3_nt: TGCGCCAGCTCATCAATGATTGTGGGTGAAGCTTTCTTT
d_call: TRBD1; j_call: TRBJ2-2; clone_size: NA; v_call: TRBV6-5; cdr3_aa: CASYGQGNTGELFF; cdr3_nt: TGTGCCAGCTATGGACAGGGGAACACCGGGGAGCTGTTTTTT
d_call: TRBD1; j_call: TRBJ2-7; clone_size: NA; v_call: TRBV6-1; cdr3_aa: CASKGQGGIPQYF; cdr3_nt: TGTGCCAGCAAGGGACAGGGTGGGATTCCGCAGTACTTC
d_call: NA; j_call: TRBJ1-1; clone_size: NA; v_call: TRBV6-1; cdr3_aa: CASSSRGGYTEAFF; cdr3_nt: TGTGCCAGCAGTTCCCGAGGGGGGTACACTGAAGCTTTCTTT
d_call: NA; j_call: TRBJ2-3; clone_size: NA; v_call: TRBV30; cdr3_aa: CAWSLSGLSTDTQYF; cdr3_nt: TGTGCCTGGAGCCTTAGCGGACTCAGCACAGATACGCAGTATTTT
d_call: NA; j_call: TRBJ2-7; clone_size: NA; v_call: TRBV5-6; cdr3_aa: CASSLNLGLAGSYEQYF; cdr3_nt: TGTGCCAGCAGCCTCAACCTGGGGCTAGCTGGCTCCTACGAGCAGTACTTC
d_call: NA; j_call: TRBJ2-1; clone_size: NA; v_call: TRBV4-1; cdr3_aa: CASSPTGSYNEQFF; cdr3_nt: TGCGCCAGCAGCCCGACCGGCTCCTACAATGAGCAGTTCTTC
d_call: NA; j_call: TRBJ2-5; clone_size: NA; v_call: TRBV13; cdr3_aa: CASSVGETQYF; cdr3_nt: TGTGCCAGCAGTGTGGGGGAGACCCAGTACTTC
d_call: NA; j_call: TRBJ2-3; clone_size: NA; v_call: TRBV5-5; cdr3_aa: CASRATGFKDTQYF; cdr3_nt: TGTGCCAGCAGAGCAACGGGTTTCAAGGATACGCAGTATTTT